This T cell receptor (beta chain) was documented in a study of blood T cell repertoires in COVID-19. Study-level background: Both acute and convalescent COVID-19 samples were obtained from the United States, Italy and Spain.

TCRdb's copy holds only in-frame clones and misses some; the assay was immunoSEQ multiplex PCR. The sample holds hundreds of thousands of clones, about 80% seen once. V dropped 5 bases and J dropped 5; count of bases not matched to a gene: 7. Germline CDR1 MDHEN, CDR2 SYDVKM. CDR3 length equals 14 residues. This rearrangement joins TRBV28 to TRBJ2-7, with 9 bases fitting TRBD2. Sequencing was done on a sample of peripheral blood. The TCR sequence derives from an elderly woman with acute or convalescent COVID-19. The CDR3 DNA follows: TGTGCCAGCAGTGCGACTAGCGGTTCAAACGAGCAGTACTTC. Its protein is CASSATSGSNEQYF.